This T cell receptor (beta chain) was profiled in a study of cytomegalovirus exposure and HLA in healthy donors. Study outcomes and limitations: Most sequenced TCRs were rare (though some public TCRs occurred in many donors).

The protocol was immunoSEQ multiplex PCR, while the TCRdb copy is restricted to in-frame clones and leaves out a portion. The sample shows 150,000 to 200,000 clones, about 80% of them seen only once. Remarks on this clone: What it recognizes is unknown.

Germline CDR1 and CDR2: SQVTM and ANQGSEA. The ends lost 7 bases at V and 2 bases at J; junction bases unmatched: 5. This CDR3 is 13 amino acids long. This TCR came from a man between 18 and 35 years old in good health and CMV-seropositive. Sample: PBMCs. The gene calls are TRBV29-1 and TRBJ2-7; 10 nucleotides line up with TRBD1. The CDR3 protein is CSAAGTGAYEQYF. In DNA, the CDR3 is TGCAGCGCCGCCGGGACAGGGGCCTACGAGCAGTACTTC.